This record concerns one T cell receptor beta chain sequence. The data derive from a study of T cell responses to AZD1222 COVID-19 vaccine. Looked up from germline, CDR1 is SEHNR and CDR2 is FQNEAQ (reference sequence). This CDR3 is built from 17 residues. The ends lost 3 bases at V and 8 bases at J; junction bases unmatched: 15. Method: immunoSEQ multiplex PCR; TCRdb's copy keeps in-frame clones and lacks some. The sample contains around 140,000 clones, over 90% of which appear only once. This receptor was obtained from an adult in good health. The chain joins TRBV7-9 to TRBJ2-1; 8 bases are a match to TRBD2. The input for sequencing was peripheral blood, taken on day 0 of AZD1222 vaccination. CDR3 nucleotide sequence: TGTGCCAGCAGCTTCGCTCCCGGACTAGCTCTTATGGATGAGCAGTTCTTC. Protein sequence: CASSFAPGLALMDEQFF.